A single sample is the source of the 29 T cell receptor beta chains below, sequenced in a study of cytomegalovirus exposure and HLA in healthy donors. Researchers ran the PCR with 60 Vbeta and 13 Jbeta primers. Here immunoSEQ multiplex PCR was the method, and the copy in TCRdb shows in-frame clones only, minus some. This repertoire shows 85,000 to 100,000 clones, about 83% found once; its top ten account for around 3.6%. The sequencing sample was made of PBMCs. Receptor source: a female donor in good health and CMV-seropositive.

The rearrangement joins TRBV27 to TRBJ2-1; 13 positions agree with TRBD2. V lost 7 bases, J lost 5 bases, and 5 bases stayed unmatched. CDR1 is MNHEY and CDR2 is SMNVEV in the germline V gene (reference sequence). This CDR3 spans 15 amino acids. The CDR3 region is CASTMGLAGNNEQFF. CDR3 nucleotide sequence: TGTGCCAGCACCATGGGACTAGCGGGGAACAATGAGCAGTTCTTC.

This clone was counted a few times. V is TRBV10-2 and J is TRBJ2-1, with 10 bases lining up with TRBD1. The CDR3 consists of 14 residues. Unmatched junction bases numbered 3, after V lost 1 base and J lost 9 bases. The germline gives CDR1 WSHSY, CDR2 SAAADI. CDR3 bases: TGCGCCAGCAGTGAGTGGGACAGGGGAGGTGAGCAGTTCTTC. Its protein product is CASSEWDRGGEQFF.

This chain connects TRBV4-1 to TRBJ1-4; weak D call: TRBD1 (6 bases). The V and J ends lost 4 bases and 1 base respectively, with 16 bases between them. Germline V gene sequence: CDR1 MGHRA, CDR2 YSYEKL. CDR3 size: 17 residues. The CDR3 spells CASSLREGVLTNEKLFF. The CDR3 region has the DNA TGCGCCAGCAGCCTCAGGGAGGGGGTGCTAACTAATGAAAAACTGTTTTTT.

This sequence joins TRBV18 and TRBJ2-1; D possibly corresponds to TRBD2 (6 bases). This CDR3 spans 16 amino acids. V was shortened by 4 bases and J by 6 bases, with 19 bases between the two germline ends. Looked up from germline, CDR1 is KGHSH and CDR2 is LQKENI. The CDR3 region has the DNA TGTGCCAGCTCACGAGTGAAGTCAGTGGGGGGCAATGAGCAGTTCTTC. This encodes CASSRVKSVGGNEQFF.

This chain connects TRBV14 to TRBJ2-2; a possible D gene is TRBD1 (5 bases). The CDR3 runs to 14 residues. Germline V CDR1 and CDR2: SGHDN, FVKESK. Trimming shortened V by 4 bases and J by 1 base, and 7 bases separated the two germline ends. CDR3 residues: CASSRRENTGELFF. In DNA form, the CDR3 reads TGTGCCAGCAGCCGCAGGGAGAACACCGGGGAGCTGTTTTTT.

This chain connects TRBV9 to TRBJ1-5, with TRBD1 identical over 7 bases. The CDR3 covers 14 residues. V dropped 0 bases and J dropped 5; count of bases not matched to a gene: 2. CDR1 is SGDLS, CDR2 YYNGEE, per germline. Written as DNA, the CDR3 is TGTGCCAGCAGCGTAGGGACAGGCTATCAGCCCCAGCATTTT. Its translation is CASSVGTGYQPQHF. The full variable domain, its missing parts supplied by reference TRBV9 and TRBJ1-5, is DSGVTQTPKHLITATGQRVTLRCSPRSGDLSVYWYQQSLDQGLQFLIQYYNGEERAKGNILERFSAQQFPDLHSELNLSSLELGDSALYFCASSVGTGYQPQHFGDGTRLSIL.

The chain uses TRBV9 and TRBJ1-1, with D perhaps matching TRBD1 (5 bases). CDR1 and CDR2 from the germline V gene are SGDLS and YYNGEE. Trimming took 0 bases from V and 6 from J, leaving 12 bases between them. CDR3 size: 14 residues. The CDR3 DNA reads TGTGCCAGCAGCGTAGTTGGCAGGGAATCTGAAGCTTTCTTT. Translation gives CASSVVGRESEAFF.

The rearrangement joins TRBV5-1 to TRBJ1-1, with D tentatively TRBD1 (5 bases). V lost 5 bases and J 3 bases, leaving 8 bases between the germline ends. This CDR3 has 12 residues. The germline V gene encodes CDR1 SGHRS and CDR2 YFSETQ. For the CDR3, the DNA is TGCGCCAGCAGGGGCAGGGACACTGAAGCTTTCTTT. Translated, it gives CASRGRDTEAFF.

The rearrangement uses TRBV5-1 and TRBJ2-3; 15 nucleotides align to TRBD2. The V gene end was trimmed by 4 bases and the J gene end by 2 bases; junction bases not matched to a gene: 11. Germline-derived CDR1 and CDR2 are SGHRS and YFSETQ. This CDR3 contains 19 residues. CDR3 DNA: TGCGCCAGCAGCCCCCTTGCGGGACTAGCGGGGGGCTACACAGATACGCAGTATTTT. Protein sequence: CASSPLAGLAGGYTDTQYF.

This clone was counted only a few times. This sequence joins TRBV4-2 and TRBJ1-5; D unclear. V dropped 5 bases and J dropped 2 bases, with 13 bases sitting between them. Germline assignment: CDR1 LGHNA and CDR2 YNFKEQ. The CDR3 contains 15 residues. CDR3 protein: CASSATFGGNQPQHF. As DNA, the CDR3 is TGTGCCAGCAGCGCTACGTTTGGAGGCAATCAGCCCCAGCATTTT.

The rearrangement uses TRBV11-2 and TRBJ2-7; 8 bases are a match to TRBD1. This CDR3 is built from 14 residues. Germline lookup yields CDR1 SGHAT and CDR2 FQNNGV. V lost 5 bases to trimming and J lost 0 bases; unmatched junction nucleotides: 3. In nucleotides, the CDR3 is TGTGCCAGCAGCATCGGACAGGGCTCCTACGAGCAGTACTTC. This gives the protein CASSIGQGSYEQYF.

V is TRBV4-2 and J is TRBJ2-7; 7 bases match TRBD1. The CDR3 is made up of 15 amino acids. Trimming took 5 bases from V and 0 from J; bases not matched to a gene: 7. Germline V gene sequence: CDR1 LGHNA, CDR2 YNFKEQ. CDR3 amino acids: CASSGDSATSYEQYF. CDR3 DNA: TGTGCCAGCAGCGGGGACAGCGCTACCTCCTACGAGCAGTACTTC.

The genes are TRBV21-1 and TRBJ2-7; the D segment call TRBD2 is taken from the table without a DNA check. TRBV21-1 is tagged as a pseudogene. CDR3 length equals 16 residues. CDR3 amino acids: CASSQDRLPRGYEQYF. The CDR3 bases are TGTGCCAGCAGCCAAGATAGACTACCTCGGGGATACGAGCAGTACTTC.

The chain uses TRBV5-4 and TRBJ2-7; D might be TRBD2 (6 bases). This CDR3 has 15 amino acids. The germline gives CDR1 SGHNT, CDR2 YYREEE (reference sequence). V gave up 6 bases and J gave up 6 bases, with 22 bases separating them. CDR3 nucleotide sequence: TGTGCCAGCACCATATGGAGGGAAGGAAGGAGCGAGCAGTACTTC. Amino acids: CASTIWREGRSEQYF.

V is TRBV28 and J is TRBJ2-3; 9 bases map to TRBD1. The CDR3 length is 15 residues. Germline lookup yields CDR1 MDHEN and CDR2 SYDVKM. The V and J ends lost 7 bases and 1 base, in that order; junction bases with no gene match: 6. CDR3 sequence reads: CASISQGAGTDTQYF. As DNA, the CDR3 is TGTGCCAGCATCTCACAGGGGGCCGGCACAGATACGCAGTATTTT.

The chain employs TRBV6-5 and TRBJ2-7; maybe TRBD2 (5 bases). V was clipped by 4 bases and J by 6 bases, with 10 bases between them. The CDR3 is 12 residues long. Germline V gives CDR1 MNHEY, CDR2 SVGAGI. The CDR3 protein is CASSSPGSEQYF. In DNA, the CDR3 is TGTGCCAGCAGTTCTCCGGGAAGCGAGCAGTACTTC.

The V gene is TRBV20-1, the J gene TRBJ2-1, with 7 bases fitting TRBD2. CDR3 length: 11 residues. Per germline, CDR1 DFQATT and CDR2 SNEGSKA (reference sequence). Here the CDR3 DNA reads TGCAGCCGAGCGGGATGGGCTGAGCAGTTCTTC. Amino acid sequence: CSRAGWAEQFF.

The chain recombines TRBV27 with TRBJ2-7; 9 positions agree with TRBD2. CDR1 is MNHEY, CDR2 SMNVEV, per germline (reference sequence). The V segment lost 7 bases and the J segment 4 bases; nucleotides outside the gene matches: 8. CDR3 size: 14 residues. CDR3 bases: TGTGCCAGCACCGGGGCTAGCGGGACGTACGAGCAGTACTTC. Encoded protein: CASTGASGTYEQYF.

The CDR3 sequence: CASRQPSGAGYGYTF. The CDR3 DNA follows: TGTGCCAGCAGGCAACCCAGTGGTGCAGGCTATGGCTACACCTTC. The chain recombines TRBV28 with TRBJ1-2; D uncertain. There are 15 residues in the CDR3. CDR1 and CDR2 from the germline V gene are MDHEN and SYDVKM. The V end was cut by 6 bases, the J end by 4 bases, with 18 bases between.

As DNA, the CDR3 is TGTGCCAGCTGGGGGGACAATGAGCAGTTCTTC. Protein sequence: CASWGDNEQFF. The rearrangement links TRBV6-6 to TRBJ2-1; maybe TRBD2 (6 bases). This CDR3 comprises 11 residues. Germline CDR1 MNHNY, CDR2 SVGAGI (reference sequence). The V end was cut by 8 bases, the J end by 5 bases, with 7 bases between.

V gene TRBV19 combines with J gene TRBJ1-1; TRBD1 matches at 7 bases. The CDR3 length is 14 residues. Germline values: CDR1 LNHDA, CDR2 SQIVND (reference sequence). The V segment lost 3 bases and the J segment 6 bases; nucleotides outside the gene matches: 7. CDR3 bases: TGTGCCAGTAGTATCTATCCTGGACAGGCTGAAGCTTTCTTT. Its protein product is CASSIYPGQAEAFF.

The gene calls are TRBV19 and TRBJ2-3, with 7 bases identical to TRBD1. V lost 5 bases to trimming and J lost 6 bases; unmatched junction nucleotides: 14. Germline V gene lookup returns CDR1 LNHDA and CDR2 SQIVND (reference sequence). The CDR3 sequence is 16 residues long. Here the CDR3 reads CASSALGQIVPDTQYF. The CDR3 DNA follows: TGTGCCAGTAGTGCCCTGGGACAGATCGTCCCCGATACGCAGTATTTT.

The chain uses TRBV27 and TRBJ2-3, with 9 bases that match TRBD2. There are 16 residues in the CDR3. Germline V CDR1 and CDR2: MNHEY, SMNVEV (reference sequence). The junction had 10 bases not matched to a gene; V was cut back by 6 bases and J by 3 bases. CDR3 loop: CASRAPREGPTDTQYF. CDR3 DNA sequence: TGTGCCAGCAGAGCTCCGCGGGAGGGCCCGACAGATACGCAGTATTTT.

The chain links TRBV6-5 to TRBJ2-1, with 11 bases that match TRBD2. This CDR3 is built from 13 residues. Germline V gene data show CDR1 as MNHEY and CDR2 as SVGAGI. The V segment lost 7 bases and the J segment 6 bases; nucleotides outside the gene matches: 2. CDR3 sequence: CASTGLAGNEQFF. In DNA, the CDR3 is TGTGCCAGCACCGGACTAGCGGGCAATGAGCAGTTCTTC.

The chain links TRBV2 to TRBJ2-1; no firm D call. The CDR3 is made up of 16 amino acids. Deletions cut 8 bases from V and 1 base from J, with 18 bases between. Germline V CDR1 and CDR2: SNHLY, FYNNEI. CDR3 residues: CASLDSDPPSYNEQFF. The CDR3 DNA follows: TGTGCCAGCCTTGACTCCGATCCTCCTTCCTACAATGAGCAGTTCTTC.

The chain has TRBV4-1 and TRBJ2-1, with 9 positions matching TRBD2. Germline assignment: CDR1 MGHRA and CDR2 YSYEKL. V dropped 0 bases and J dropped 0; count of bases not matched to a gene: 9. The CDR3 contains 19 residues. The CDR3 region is CASSQDTASGEPSYNEQFF. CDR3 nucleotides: TGCGCCAGCAGCCAAGATACGGCTAGCGGGGAGCCCTCCTACAATGAGCAGTTCTTC.

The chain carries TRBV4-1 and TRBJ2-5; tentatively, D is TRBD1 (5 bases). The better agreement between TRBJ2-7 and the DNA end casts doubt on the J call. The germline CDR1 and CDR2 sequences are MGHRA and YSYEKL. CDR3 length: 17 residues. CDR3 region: CASSQGILDTRPREQYF. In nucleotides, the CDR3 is TGCGCCAGCAGCCAAGGAATTCTGGACACCCGCCCTCGCGAGCAGTACTTC.

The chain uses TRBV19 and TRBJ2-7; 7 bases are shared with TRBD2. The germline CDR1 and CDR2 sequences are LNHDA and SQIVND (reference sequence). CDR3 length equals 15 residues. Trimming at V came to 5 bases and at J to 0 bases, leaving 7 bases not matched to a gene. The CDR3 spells CASSPSGANSYEQYF. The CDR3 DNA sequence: TGTGCCAGTAGTCCAAGCGGGGCTAACTCCTACGAGCAGTACTTC.

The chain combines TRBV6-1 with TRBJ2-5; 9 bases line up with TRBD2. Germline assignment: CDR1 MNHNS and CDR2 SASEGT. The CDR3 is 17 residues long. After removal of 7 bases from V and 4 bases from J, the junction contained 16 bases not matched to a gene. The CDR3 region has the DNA TGTGCCAGCACTGATGGGCGGGCGGGAGGGGGTATAGAGACCCAGTACTTC. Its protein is CASTDGRAGGGIETQYF.